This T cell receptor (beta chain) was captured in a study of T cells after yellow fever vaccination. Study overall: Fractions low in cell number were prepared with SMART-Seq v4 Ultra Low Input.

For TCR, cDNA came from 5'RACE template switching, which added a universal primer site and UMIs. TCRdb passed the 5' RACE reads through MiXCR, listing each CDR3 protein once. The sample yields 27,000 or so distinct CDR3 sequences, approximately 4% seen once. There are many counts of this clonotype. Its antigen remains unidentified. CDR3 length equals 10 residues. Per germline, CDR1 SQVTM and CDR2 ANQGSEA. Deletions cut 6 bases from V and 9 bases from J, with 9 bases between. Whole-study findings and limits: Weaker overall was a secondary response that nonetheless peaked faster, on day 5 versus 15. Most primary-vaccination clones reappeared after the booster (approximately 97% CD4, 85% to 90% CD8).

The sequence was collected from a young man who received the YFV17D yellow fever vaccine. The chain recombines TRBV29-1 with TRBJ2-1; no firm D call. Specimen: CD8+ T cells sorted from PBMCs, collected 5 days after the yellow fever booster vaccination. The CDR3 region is CSVTVPEQFF. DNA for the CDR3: TGCAGCGTGACTGTCCCTGAGCAGTTCTTC.